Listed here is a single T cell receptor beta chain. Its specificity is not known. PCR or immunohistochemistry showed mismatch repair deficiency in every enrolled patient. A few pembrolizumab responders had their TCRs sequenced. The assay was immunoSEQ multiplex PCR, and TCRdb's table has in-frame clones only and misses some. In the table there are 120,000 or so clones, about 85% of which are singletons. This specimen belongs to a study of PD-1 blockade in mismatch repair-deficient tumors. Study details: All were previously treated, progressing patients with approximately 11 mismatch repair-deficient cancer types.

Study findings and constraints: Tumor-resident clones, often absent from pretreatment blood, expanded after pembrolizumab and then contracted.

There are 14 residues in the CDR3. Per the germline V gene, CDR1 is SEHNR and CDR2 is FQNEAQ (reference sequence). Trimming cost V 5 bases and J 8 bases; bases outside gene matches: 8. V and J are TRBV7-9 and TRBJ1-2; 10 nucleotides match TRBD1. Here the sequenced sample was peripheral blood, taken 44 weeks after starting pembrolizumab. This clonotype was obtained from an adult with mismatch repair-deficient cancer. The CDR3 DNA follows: TGTGCCAGCAGCACCGGGACAGGGGATCGGGGCTACACCTTC. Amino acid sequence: CASSTGTGDRGYTF.